These 15 T cell receptor beta chains were all obtained from the same sample, sequenced in a study of blood T cell repertoires in COVID-19. The table came from immunoSEQ multiplex PCR; TCRdb's copy has only in-frame clones and leaves some out. The repertoire holds 250,000 to 400,000 clones, with approximately 87% as singletons. Sequencing input: peripheral blood. These receptors all come from a woman in her twenties or thirties with COVID-19, enrolled during active disease.

CDR3 region: CASSLHPRDIQYF. DNA of the CDR3: TGTGCCAGCAGTTTACACCCCCGGGACATTCAGTACTTC. The gene calls are TRBV12-3 or TRBV12-4 and TRBJ2-4; D is uncertain. The V end was cut by 2 bases, the J end by 8 bases, with 10 bases between. The CDR3 is made up of 13 amino acids.

The chain uses TRBV25-1 and TRBJ2-3; TRBD2 matches 11 bases. V lost 5 bases, J lost 6 bases, and 4 bases stayed unmatched. Looked up from germline, CDR1 is MGHDK and CDR2 is SYGVNS. The CDR3 is made up of 14 amino acids. CDR3: CASSLAGGLDTQYF. For the CDR3, the DNA is TGTGCCAGCAGTCTAGCGGGAGGCCTGGATACGCAGTATTTT. The full variable domain, in which reference TRBV25-1 and TRBJ2-3 provide the parts outside the CDR3, is EADIYQTPRYLVIGTGKKITLECSQTMGHDKMYWYQQDPGMELHLIHYSYGVNSTEKGDLSSESTVSRIRTEHFPLTLESARPSHTSQYLCASSLAGGLDTQYFGPGTRLTVL.

The V gene is TRBV27, the J gene TRBJ1-1; 8 bases agree with TRBD1. The J segment lost 3 bases and the V segment lost 4 bases, leaving 13 bases of the junction unmatched. This CDR3 has 17 residues. Germline V CDR1 and CDR2: MNHEY, SMNVEV (reference sequence). The DNA for the CDR3 is TGTGCCAGCAGTTCACTTACTCTGACAGGGGAGGACACTGAAGCTTTCTTT. It yields the protein CASSSLTLTGEDTEAFF.

The CDR3 sequence: CASTHDRNYGYTF. The CDR3 DNA follows: TGTGCCAGCACCCATGACAGAAACTATGGCTACACCTTC. This sequence joins TRBV6-5 and TRBJ1-2; D possibly corresponds to TRBD1 (5 bases). The germline gives CDR1 MNHEY, CDR2 SVGAGI. V gave up 7 bases and J gave up 2 bases, with 11 bases separating them. The CDR3 has 13 amino acids.

This chain joins TRBV28 and TRBJ2-7; 7 bases map to TRBD1. Germline CDR1 and CDR2: MDHEN and SYDVKM. The CDR3 length is 14 residues. J lost 1 base, V lost 5 bases, and 5 bases had no gene match. Here the CDR3 reads CASSHRDSSYEQYF. DNA of the CDR3: TGTGCCAGCAGTCACCGGGACAGTTCCTACGAGCAGTACTTC. Variable domain in full (rest from reference TRBV28 and TRBJ2-7): DVKVTQSSRYLVKRTGEKVFLECVQDMDHENMFWYRQDPGLGLRLIYFSYDVKMKEKGDIPEGYSVSREKKERFSLILESASTNQTSMYLCASSHRDSSYEQYFGPGTRLTVT.

The J gene is TRBJ1-5, the V gene TRBV28, with 8 bases that match TRBD1. V lost 3 bases, J lost 7 bases, and 5 bases stayed unmatched. This CDR3 contains 14 residues. Germline V gives CDR1 MDHEN, CDR2 SYDVKM. CDR3 loop: CASSLYRGEQPQHF. CDR3 nucleotides: TGTGCCAGCAGTTTGTACAGGGGGGAACAGCCCCAGCATTTT.

V gene TRBV11-2 combines with J gene TRBJ2-1, with TRBD2 matching over 12 bases. CDR3 length: 14 residues. The junction had 7 bases not matched to a gene; V was cut back by 6 bases and J by 10 bases. Germline V gives CDR1 SGHAT, CDR2 FQNNGV. The CDR3 region is CASSYLAGGQEQFF. Here the CDR3 DNA reads TGTGCCAGCAGTTACCTAGCGGGAGGGCAGGAGCAGTTCTTC. Based on the CDR3 plus reference TRBV11-2 and TRBJ2-1, the full variable domain is EAGVAQSPRYKIIEKRQSVAFWCNPISGHATLYWYQQILGQGPKLLIQFQNNGVVDDSQLPKDRFSAERLKGVDSTLKIQPAKLEDSAVYLCASSYLAGGQEQFFGPGTRLTVL.

The chain joins TRBV3-1 (or the pseudogene TRBV3-2) to TRBJ1-1; 9 positions agree with TRBD1. The CDR3 sequence is 16 residues long. V trimming: 4 bases; J trimming: 0 bases; junction bases outside the gene matches: 6. Per the germline V gene, CDR1 is LGHDT and CDR2 is YNNKEL (reference sequence). CDR3 sequence: CASSPSGTGLNTEAFF. The CDR3 DNA reads as TGTGCCAGCAGCCCCTCCGGGACAGGGTTGAACACTGAAGCTTTCTTT.

This chain joins TRBV19 and TRBJ1-1; 9 bases agree with TRBD1. The V and J ends lost 3 bases and 4 bases, in that order; junction bases with no gene match: 9. Germline V gene lookup returns CDR1 LNHDA and CDR2 SQIVND (reference sequence). CDR3 length equals 16 residues. CDR3: CASSMGQGRGITEAFF. The CDR3 DNA is TGTGCCAGTAGTATGGGACAGGGAAGAGGCATCACTGAAGCTTTCTTT.

This chain links TRBV13 with TRBJ2-7; no definite D call. There are 13 residues in the CDR3. V shed 0 bases and J shed 2 bases, with 5 bases lying between them. The germline gives CDR1 PRHDT, CDR2 FYEKMQ (reference sequence). Written as DNA, the CDR3 is TGTGCCAGCAGCTTAGGACAGACCTACGAGCAGTACTTC. It encodes CASSLGQTYEQYF.

The J gene is TRBJ2-5, the V gene TRBV7-8; weak D call: TRBD2 (6 bases). The CDR3 length is 13 residues. The V gene's germline CDR1 is SGHVS and CDR2 FQNEAQ. Between the trimmed V and J ends, which lost 5 bases and 2 bases, there was a span of 9 bases. The CDR3 sequence: CASSTGTQETQYF. CDR3 bases: TGTGCCAGCAGCACCGGGACTCAAGAGACCCAGTACTTC.

This clone appeared many times. The chain employs TRBV10-2 and TRBJ1-6; no clear D gene. Germline V gene data show CDR1 as WSHSY and CDR2 as SAAADI. The CDR3 extends over 14 amino acids. Trimming pared 2 bases from V and 8 bases from J, leaving 10 bases between. CDR3 in amino acids: CASSEIGEYSPLHF. The CDR3, as DNA: TGCGCCAGCAGTGAGATCGGGGAATATTCACCCCTCCACTTT.

V and J are TRBV4-1 and TRBJ1-5; 7 positions match TRBD1. Germline CDR1 is MGHRA and CDR2 is YSYEKL. With V trimmed by 4 bases and J by 4 bases, 4 bases remained unmatched. The CDR3 consists of 14 residues. The CDR3 DNA follows: TGCGCCAGCAGCCTCCTGACAGGGAATCAGCCCCAGCATTTT. Protein product: CASSLLTGNQPQHF.

The gene calls are TRBV5-5 and TRBJ1-1; a possible D gene is TRBD1 (5 bases). Trimming took off 0 bases at V and 5 bases at J, with 14 bases between the two ends. Germline V gene data show CDR1 as SGHKS and CDR2 as YYEKEE (reference sequence). This CDR3 is built from 15 residues. CDR3 loop: CASSLEGIGGTEAFF. In DNA form, the CDR3 reads TGTGCCAGCAGCTTGGAAGGAATCGGGGGGACTGAAGCTTTCTTT.

This clone was found once. This chain links TRBV30 with TRBJ2-5, with 10 positions matching TRBD2. CDR3 length: 16 amino acids. V lost 0 bases to trimming and J lost 3 bases; unmatched junction nucleotides: 7. CDR1 is GTSNPN, CDR2 SVGIG, per germline (reference sequence). For the CDR3, the DNA is TGTGCCTGGAGTGTCGGTCTAGCGGGAGTGGAAGAGACCCAGTACTTC. Its protein is CAWSVGLAGVEETQYF.